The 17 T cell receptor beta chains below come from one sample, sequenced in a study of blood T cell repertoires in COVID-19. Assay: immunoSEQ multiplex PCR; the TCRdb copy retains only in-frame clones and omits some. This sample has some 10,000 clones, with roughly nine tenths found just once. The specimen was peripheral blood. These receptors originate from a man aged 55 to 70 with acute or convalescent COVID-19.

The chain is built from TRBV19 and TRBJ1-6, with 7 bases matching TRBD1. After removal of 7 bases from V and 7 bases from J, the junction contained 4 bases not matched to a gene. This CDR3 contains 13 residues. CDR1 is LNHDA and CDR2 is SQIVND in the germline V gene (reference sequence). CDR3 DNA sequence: TGTGCCAGTACGGGACAGACCAATTCACCCCTCCACTTT. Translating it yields CASTGQTNSPLHF.

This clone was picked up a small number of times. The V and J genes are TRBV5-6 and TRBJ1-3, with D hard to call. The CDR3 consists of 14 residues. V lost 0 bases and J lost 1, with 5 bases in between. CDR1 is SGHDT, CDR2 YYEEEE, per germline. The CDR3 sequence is CASSLARSGNTIYF. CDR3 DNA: TGTGCCAGCAGCTTGGCGCGGTCTGGAAACACCATATATTTT.

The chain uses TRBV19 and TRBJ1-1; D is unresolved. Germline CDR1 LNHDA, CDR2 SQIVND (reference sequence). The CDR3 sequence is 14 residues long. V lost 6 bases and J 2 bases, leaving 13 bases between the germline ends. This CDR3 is CASREEDGNTEAFF. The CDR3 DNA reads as TGTGCCAGTAGGGAGGAAGACGGAAACACTGAAGCTTTCTTT. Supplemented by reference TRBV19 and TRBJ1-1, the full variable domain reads DGGITQSPKYLFRKEGQNVTLSCEQNLNHDAMYWYRQDPGQGLRLIYYSQIVNDFQKGDIAEGYSVSREKKESFPLTVTSAQKNPTAFYLCASREEDGNTEAFFGQGTRLTVV.

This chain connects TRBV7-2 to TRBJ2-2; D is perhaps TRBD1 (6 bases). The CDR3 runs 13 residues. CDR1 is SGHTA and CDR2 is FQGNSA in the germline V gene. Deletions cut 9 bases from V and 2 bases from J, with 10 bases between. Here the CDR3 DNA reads TGTGCCAGTAAACAGGGTAACACCGGGGAGCTGTTTTTT. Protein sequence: CASKQGNTGELFF.

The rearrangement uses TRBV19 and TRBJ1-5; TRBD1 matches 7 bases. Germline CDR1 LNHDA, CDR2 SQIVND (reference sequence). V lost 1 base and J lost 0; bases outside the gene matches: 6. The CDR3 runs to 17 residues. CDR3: CASSIAGTVYSNQPQHF. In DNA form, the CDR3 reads TGTGCCAGTAGTATAGCCGGGACAGTCTATAGCAATCAGCCCCAGCATTTT.

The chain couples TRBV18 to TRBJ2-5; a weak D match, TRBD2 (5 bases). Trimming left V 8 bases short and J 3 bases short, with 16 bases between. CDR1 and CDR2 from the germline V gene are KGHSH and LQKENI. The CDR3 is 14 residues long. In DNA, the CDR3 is TGTGCCAGCGTTCCAGCTCCGGGGAAAGAGACCCAGTACTTC. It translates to CASVPAPGKETQYF.

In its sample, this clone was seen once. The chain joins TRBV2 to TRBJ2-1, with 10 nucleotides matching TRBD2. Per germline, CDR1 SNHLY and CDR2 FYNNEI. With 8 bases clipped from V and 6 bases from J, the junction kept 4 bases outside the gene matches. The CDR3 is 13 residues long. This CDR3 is CASGLAVRNEQFF. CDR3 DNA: TGTGCCAGCGGACTAGCGGTGCGCAATGAGCAGTTCTTC.

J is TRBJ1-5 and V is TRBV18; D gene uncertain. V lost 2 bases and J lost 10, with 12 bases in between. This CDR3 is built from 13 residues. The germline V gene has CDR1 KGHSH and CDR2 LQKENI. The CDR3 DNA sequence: TGTGCCAGCTCACCAGAAAGACGGGAACCCCAGCATTTT. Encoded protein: CASSPERREPQHF.

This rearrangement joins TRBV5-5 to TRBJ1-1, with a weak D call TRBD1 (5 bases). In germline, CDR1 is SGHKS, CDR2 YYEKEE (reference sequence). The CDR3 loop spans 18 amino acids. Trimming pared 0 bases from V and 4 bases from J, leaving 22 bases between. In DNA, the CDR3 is TGTGCCAGCAGCTTGGAAGTGGGGCGGTGGCTGAGATCCACTGAAGCTTTCTTT. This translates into CASSLEVGRWLRSTEAFF.

CDR3 sequence reads: CATSRRARSSYNEQFF. The CDR3 bases are TGTGCCACCAGCCGCCGAGCACGGAGCTCCTACAATGAGCAGTTCTTC. The chain couples TRBV15 to TRBJ2-1; D is ambiguous. The V and J ends lost 5 bases and 0 bases respectively, with 14 bases between them. The CDR3 has 16 amino acids. Germline CDR1 and CDR2: LNHNV and YYDKDF (reference sequence).

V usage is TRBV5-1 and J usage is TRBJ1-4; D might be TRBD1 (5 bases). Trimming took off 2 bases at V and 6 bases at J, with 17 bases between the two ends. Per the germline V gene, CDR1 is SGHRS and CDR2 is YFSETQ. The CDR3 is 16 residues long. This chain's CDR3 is CASSFPQGAADEKLFF. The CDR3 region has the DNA TGCGCCAGCAGCTTCCCACAAGGGGCAGCAGATGAAAAACTGTTTTTT.

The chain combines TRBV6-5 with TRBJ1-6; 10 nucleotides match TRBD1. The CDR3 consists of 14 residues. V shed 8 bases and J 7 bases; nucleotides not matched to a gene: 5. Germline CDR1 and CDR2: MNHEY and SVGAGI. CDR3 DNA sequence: TGTGCCAGCTCGGACAGGGGGGGAAATTCACCCCTCCACTTT. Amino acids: CASSDRGGNSPLHF.

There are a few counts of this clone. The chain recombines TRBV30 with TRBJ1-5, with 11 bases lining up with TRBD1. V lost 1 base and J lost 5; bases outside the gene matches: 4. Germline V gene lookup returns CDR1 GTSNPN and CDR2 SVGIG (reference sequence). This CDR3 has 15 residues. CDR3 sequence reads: CAWSAGTGGYQPQHF. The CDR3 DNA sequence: TGTGCCTGGAGTGCAGGGACAGGGGGTTATCAGCCCCAGCATTTT.

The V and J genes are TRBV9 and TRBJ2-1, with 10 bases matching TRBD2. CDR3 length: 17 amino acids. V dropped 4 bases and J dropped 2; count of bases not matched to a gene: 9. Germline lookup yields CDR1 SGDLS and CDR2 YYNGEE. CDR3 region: CASSLRAGGYTYNEQFF. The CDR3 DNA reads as TGTGCCAGCAGCCTTAGAGCGGGGGGGTACACCTACAATGAGCAGTTCTTC.

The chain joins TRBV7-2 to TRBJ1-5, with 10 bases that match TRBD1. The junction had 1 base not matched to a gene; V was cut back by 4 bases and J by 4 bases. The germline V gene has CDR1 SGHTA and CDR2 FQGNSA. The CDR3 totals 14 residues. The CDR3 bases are TGTGCCAGCAGCTGGACAGGGGGGAATCAGCCCCAGCATTTT. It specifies CASSWTGGNQPQHF.

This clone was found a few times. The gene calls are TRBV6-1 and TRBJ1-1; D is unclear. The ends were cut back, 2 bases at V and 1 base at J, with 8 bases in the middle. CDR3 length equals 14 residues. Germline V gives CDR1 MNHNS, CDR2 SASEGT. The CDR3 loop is CASSETRGNTEAFF. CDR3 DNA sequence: TGTGCCAGCAGTGAAACCCGGGGGAACACTGAAGCTTTCTTT.

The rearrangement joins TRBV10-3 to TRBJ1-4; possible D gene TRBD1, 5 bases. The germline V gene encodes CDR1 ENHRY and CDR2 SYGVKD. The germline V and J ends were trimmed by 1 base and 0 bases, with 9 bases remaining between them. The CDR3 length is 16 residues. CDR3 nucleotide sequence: TGTGCCATCAGTGAGTTGGGGGGAGCAACTAATGAAAAACTGTTTTTT. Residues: CAISELGGATNEKLFF.